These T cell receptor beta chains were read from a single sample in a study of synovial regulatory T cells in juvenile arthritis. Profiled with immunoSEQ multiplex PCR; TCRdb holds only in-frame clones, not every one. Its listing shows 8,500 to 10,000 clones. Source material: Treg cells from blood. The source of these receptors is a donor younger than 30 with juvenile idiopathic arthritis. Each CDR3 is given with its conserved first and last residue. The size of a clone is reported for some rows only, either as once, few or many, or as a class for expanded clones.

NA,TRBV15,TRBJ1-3,CATREQGPTTLSGNTIYF
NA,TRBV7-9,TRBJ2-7,CASSSGQALYEQYF
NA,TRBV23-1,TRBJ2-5,CASSQDGDRGKETQYF
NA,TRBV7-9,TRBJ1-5,CASSLGSEERKHF
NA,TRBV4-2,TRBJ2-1,CASSLGQGGDNEQFF
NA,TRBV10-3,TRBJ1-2,CAISESSAGGYTF
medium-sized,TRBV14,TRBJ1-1,CASSSRQGNTEAFF
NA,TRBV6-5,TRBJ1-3,CASSYQASSGNTIYF
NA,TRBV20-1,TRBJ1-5,CSARDGQPQHF
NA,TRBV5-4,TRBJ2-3,CASSLRLAGGYTDTQYF
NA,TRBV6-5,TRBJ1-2,CASRRRGYYGYTF
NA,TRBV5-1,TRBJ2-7,CASSAPGLAGAEQYF
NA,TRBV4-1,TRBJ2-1,CASSQDRAANNEQFF
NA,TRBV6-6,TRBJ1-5,CASSVSVPGNQPQHF
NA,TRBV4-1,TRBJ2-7,CASSPSTGFYEQYF
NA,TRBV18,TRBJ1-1,CASSRTGTFAEAFF
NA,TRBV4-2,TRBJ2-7,CASSQEDGEFYEQYF
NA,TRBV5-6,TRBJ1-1,CASSLRPGNTEAFF
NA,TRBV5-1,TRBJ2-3,CASSLGGLANADTQYF
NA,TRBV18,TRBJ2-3,CASSWTGPDTQYF
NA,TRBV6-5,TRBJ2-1,CASSPGTSGSNEQFF
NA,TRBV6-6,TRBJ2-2,CASSQESDWPRLFF
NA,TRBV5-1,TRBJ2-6,CASSPRISGANVLTF
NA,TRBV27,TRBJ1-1,CASSRLTGTEAFF
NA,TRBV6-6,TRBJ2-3,CASTRWDSTTDTQYF
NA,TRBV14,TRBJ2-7,CASSLRDFPYEQYF
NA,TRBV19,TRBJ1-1,CASSSYTANTEAFF
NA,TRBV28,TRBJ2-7,CASSPGLQSQYF
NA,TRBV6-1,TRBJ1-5,CASTETGRQPQHF
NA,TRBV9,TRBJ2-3,CASSVEGAWADTQYF
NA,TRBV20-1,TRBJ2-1,CSAKWGAIF
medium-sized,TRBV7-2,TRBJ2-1,CASSPHHDRVHEQFF
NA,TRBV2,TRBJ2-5,CASSRNWGETQYF
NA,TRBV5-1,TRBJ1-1,CASTKGGQDAEAFF
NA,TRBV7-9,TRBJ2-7,CASSSPRGHEQYF
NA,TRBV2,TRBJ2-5,CASSVSRTAAGTQYF
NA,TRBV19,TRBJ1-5,CASSILNRGNQPQHF
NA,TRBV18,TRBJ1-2,CASSKAGEVGYTF
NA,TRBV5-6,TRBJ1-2,CASSPGQGNYGYTF
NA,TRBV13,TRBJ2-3,CASSFSGGVDTQYF
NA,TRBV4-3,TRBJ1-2,CASSPGDGGLSGYTF
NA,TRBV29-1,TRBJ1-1,CSAWGNTEAFF
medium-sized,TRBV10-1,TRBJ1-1,CASYEAFF
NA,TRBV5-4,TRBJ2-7,CASSLDRVNEQYF
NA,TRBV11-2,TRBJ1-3,CATGASGNTIYF
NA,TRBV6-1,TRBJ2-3,CASSRTSGRQDTQYF
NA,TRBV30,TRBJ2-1,CAWSPGLAGGNEQLF
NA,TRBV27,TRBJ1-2,CASSSIQTGLLLGYIF
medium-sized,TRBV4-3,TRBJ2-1,CASSQDLGGSYNEQFF
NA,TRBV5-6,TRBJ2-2,CASSLAAGVGSGELFF
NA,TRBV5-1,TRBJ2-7,CASSSGTRYEQYF
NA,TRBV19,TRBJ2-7,CASAILGSYEQYF
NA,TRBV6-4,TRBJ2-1,CASSDSAGGYNEQFF